The source of this T cell receptor (beta chain) is a study of T cells after yellow fever vaccination. Overall study findings and caveats: Peaking on day 5 versus 15, the secondary response was faster but weaker. A small proportion of clonotypes was detected in both the CD4 and CD8 compartments. Within FACS-sorted repertoires, abundant clonotypes contaminating from the bulk population could be present.

Concerning this clonotype: Its antigen is unidentified.

A 5'RACE template-switching step, the method used to make TCR cDNA, added a universal primer site and UMIs. TCRdb analysed the 5' RACE reads with MiXCR anew, one entry per CDR3 protein. The sample holds hundreds of thousands of distinct CDR3 sequences, 12% seen once. The sequencing used PBMCs, collected on the day of the yellow fever booster vaccination. This clonotype was obtained from a man younger than 45 who received the YFV17D yellow fever vaccine.

CDR3 sequence (DNA): TGTGCCAGCCGCTGGACGGAAACTAGCGTATTGTACAATGAGCAGTTCTTC. Translation: CASRWTETSVLYNEQFF. The genes are TRBV6-1 and TRBJ2-1; 7 bases align to TRBD2. Germline assignment: CDR1 MNHNS and CDR2 SASEGT. The CDR3 totals 17 residues. V lost 8 bases, J lost 4 bases, and 17 bases stayed unmatched.